This T cell receptor (beta chain) appears in the sequencing data of a study of OX40 agonist ivuxolimab in advanced cancers. Germline V gene lookup returns CDR1 SGHTA and CDR2 FQGTGA. V was pared by 1 base and J by 5 bases, with 8 bases between. This CDR3 spans 13 amino acids. Only in-frame clones appear in the TCRdb table, and some are missing; sequencing was by immunoSEQ multiplex PCR. This table has roughly 100,000 clones, approximately 80% appearing once. Source: CD4+ or CD8+ T cells sorted from blood, taken in a trial of the OX40 agonist ivuxolimab. The clonotype was recovered from an adult with an advanced solid tumor such as melanoma, head and neck, liver or kidney cancer. The genes are TRBV7-3 and TRBJ2-5; tentatively, D is TRBD1 (6 bases). The CDR3 here is CASSLNRGETQYF. The CDR3 DNA reads TGTGCCAGCAGCTTAAATAGGGGGGAGACCCAGTACTTC.